What follows are 19 T cell receptor beta chains derived from one specimen sequenced in a study of shared clonotypes between healthy human individuals. Repertoires were generated with immunoSEQ multiplex PCR, while TCRdb's copy carries only in-frame clones and drops some. The repertoire holds over 1.4 million clones, with around 97% as singletons. The specimen was naive CD4+ T cells sorted from blood. The subset denotes: CD45RA+ positively selected. These receptors originate from a man aged 25 to 40 in good health.

The rearrangement links TRBV7-6 to TRBJ2-1; 8 bases line up with TRBD2. The trim removed 5 bases at V and 10 bases at J, leaving 7 bases unmatched. The CDR3 is 13 amino acids. Germline V gene lookup returns CDR1 SGHVS and CDR2 FNYEAQ. CDR3 DNA: TGTGCCAGCAGCGAAGGGACTAGACGCGAGCAGTTCTTC. Its translation: CASSEGTRREQFF.

V and J are TRBV2 and TRBJ1-1; 7 bases match TRBD1. Trimming removed 4 bases from V and 4 bases from J; junction bases left unmatched: 12. The CDR3 runs 16 residues. Looked up from germline, CDR1 is SNHLY and CDR2 is FYNNEI. The CDR3 DNA is TGTGCCAGCAGTGCTAAACTACAGGGGTGGGTCACTGAAGCTTTCTTT. This sequence encodes CASSAKLQGWVTEAFF.

J is TRBJ2-2 and V is TRBV28, with 7 bases lining up with TRBD2. V lost 8 bases to trimming and J lost 4 bases; unmatched junction nucleotides: 4. Germline CDR1 and CDR2: MDHEN and SYDVKM. The CDR3 is made up of 13 amino acids. The CDR3 sequence is CASSRESTGELFF. CDR3 bases: TGTGCCAGCTCGCGGGAGAGCACCGGGGAGCTGTTTTTT.

The V gene is TRBV4-3, the J gene TRBJ2-7, with 10 bases lining up with TRBD2. The germline CDR1 and CDR2 sequences are LGHNA and YSLEER. The CDR3 spans 17 residues. V lost 0 bases and J lost 1; bases outside the gene matches: 6. DNA for the CDR3: TGCGCCAGCAGCCAAGATCGAAGCGGGGGGGGTTCCTACGAGCAGTACTTC. It yields the protein CASSQDRSGGGSYEQYF.

The V and J genes are TRBV5-1 and TRBJ2-1; 9 bases map to TRBD2. CDR1 is SGHRS and CDR2 is YFSETQ in the germline V gene. V trimming: 3 bases; J trimming: 6 bases; junction bases outside the gene matches: 4. The CDR3 contains 14 residues. The CDR3 region is CASSSVAGVNEQFF. The CDR3 DNA sequence: TGCGCCAGCAGCTCCGTAGCGGGAGTCAATGAGCAGTTCTTC.

Only one count was recorded for this clone. The genes are TRBV14 and TRBJ2-2, with D maybe TRBD2 (5 bases). V lost 2 bases and J lost 0, with 10 bases in between. The CDR3 contains 16 residues. The germline V gene encodes CDR1 SGHDN and CDR2 FVKESK. The CDR3 bases are TGTGCCAGCAGCCAAATGGTGGGAGCGAACACCGGGGAGCTGTTTTTT. It translates to CASSQMVGANTGELFF.

The J gene is TRBJ2-1, the V gene TRBV5-1; TRBD2 matches 11 bases. Germline CDR1 is SGHRS and CDR2 is YFSETQ. The trim removed 4 bases at V and 1 base at J, leaving 7 bases unmatched. The CDR3 runs 17 residues. The DNA of the CDR3 is TGCGCCAGCAGCCCTCCGCGACTAGCGGGGTCCTACAATGAGCAGTTCTTC. Protein sequence: CASSPPRLAGSYNEQFF. The full variable domain, in which reference TRBV5-1 and TRBJ2-1 provide the parts outside the CDR3, is KAGVTQTPRYLIKTRGQQVTLSCSPISGHRSVSWYQQTPGQGLQFLFEYFSETQRNKGNFPGRFSGRQFSNSRSEMNVSTLELGDSALYLCASSPPRLAGSYNEQFFGPGTRLTVL.

The chain carries TRBV27 and TRBJ1-4; D is unresolved. Germline V lookup: CDR1 MNHEY, CDR2 SMNVEV (reference sequence). Trimming removed 9 bases at V and 0 bases at J, with 14 bases between. The CDR3 is made up of 15 amino acids. The CDR3 DNA reads as TGTGCCAGTGCCCCCCTAACCTCAACTAATGAAAAACTGTTTTTT. This sequence encodes CASAPLTSTNEKLFF.

The CDR3 is CASSLDRAALYGYTF. In DNA, the CDR3 is TGTGCCAGCAGCTTAGACCGGGCGGCCCTCTATGGCTACACCTTC. The chain recombines TRBV7-2 with TRBJ1-2; no firm D call. This CDR3 comprises 15 residues. V was cut by 1 base and J by 4 bases, with 13 bases left in between. In germline, CDR1 is SGHTA, CDR2 FQGNSA.

As for this clone: An end of the junction does not agree with germline; a read error may underlie this. This chain uses TRBV2 with TRBJ2-6; TRBD1 aligns across 9 bases. Germline V gene sequence: CDR1 SNHLY, CDR2 FYNNEI. The CDR3 consists of 16 residues. The DNA of the CDR3 is TGTGCCAGCAGTCTTGACAGGGGGTCTGGAGCCAACGTCCTGACTTTC. Amino acid sequence: CASSLDRGSGANVLTF.

This chain uses TRBV7-2 with TRBJ1-1; 8 nucleotides align to TRBD1. The CDR3 extends over 16 amino acids. Germline V lookup: CDR1 SGHTA, CDR2 FQGNSA. J gave up 1 base and V 1 base, and 5 bases lay outside the gene matches. CDR3 nucleotide sequence: TGTGCCAGCAGCTTAGTCCCTGGACAGGGGAACACTGAAGCTTTCTTT. Translating it yields CASSLVPGQGNTEAFF.

This clone was seen a single time. The chain links TRBV5-1 to TRBJ1-1; 8 bases match TRBD1. V trimming: 4 bases; J trimming: 0 bases; junction bases outside the gene matches: 5. The CDR3 covers 15 residues. CDR1 is SGHRS, CDR2 YFSETQ, per germline. The CDR3 loop reads CASSLQGQVNTEAFF. CDR3 DNA sequence: TGCGCCAGCAGCCTTCAGGGACAGGTGAACACTGAAGCTTTCTTT.

This clone was counted only a few times. The chain links TRBV19 to TRBJ2-7; D possibly corresponds to TRBD2 (6 bases). Germline loops: CDR1 LNHDA, CDR2 SQIVND (reference sequence). Trimming removed 3 bases from V and 4 bases from J, with 7 bases in between. This CDR3 is built from 12 residues. The CDR3 loop is CASSMEGYEQYF. CDR3 coding DNA: TGTGCCAGTAGTATGGAGGGGTACGAGCAGTACTTC.

This rearrangement joins TRBV7-6 to TRBJ2-7; D not certain. V lost 4 bases, J lost 5 bases, and 21 bases lay in between. CDR1 and CDR2 from the germline V gene are SGHVS and FNYEAQ. CDR3 size: 16 residues. DNA of the CDR3: TGTGCCAGCAGCTCCGGCTGGGGATCCGCGGTCCACGAGCAGTACTTC. Translated, it gives CASSSGWGSAVHEQYF.

The chain links TRBV14 to TRBJ2-3; the D gene could be TRBD1 or TRBD2 (5 bases each). CDR1 SGHDN and CDR2 FVKESK come from the germline V gene. This CDR3 contains 13 residues. V lost 0 bases and J 11 bases, leaving 12 bases between the germline ends. The CDR3 DNA is TGTGCCAGCAGCCAAGATCCCAGGGAGAGGCAGTATTTT. It translates to CASSQDPRERQYF.

As concerns this clone: At the DNA level, this CDR3 is encoded by other sequences in the same sample as well. The V call is TRBV5-1, the J call TRBJ2-2; D not resolved. Germline V CDR1 and CDR2: SGHRS, YFSETQ. There are 14 residues in the CDR3. V was cut by 0 bases and J by 3 bases, with 6 bases left in between. As DNA, the CDR3 is TGCGCCAGCAGCTTGGACGGACACACCGGGGAGCTGTTTTTT. Amino acid sequence: CASSLDGHTGELFF.

V usage is TRBV10-3 and J usage is TRBJ2-7, with TRBD1 matching 10 bases. This CDR3 contains 19 residues. Germline lookup yields CDR1 ENHRY and CDR2 SYGVKD. The V gene end was trimmed by 0 bases and the J gene end by 5 bases; junction bases not matched to a gene: 16. In nucleotides, the CDR3 is TGTGCCATCAGTGAGTCCCCGGGGTCCGGGACAGGGGTCCTGGACGAGCAGTACTTC. Its protein product is CAISESPGSGTGVLDEQYF.

J is TRBJ2-1 and V is TRBV28; a possible D gene is TRBD2 (6 bases). V was shortened by 2 bases and J by 3 bases, with 11 bases between the two germline ends. The CDR3 runs to 15 residues. Germline V gives CDR1 MDHEN, CDR2 SYDVKM. Here the CDR3 reads CASSLRRGLYNEQFF. In nucleotides, the CDR3 is TGTGCCAGCAGTTTACGGCGGGGCCTCTACAATGAGCAGTTCTTC.

The chain couples TRBV29-1 to TRBJ1-5, with TRBD1 as a possible D gene (5 bases). CDR1 SQVTM and CDR2 ANQGSEA come from the germline V gene. The CDR3 is 13 amino acids. V lost 6 bases to trimming and J lost 3 bases, with 12 bases between them. CDR3 in DNA: TGCAGCGTCCGACAGCTCCCCAATCAGCCCCAGCATTTT. As protein: CSVRQLPNQPQHF.